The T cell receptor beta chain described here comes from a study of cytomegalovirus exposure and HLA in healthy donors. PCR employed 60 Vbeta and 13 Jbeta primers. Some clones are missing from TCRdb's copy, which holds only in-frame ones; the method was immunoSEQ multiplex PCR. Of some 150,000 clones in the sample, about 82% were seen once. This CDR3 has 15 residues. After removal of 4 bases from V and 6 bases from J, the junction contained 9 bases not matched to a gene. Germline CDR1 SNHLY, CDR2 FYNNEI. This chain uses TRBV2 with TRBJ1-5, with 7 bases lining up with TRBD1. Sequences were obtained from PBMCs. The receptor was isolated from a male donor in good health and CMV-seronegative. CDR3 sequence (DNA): TGTGCCAGCAGTGGACAGGGTGGGATGGGTCAGCCCCAGCATTTT. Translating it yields CASSGQGGMGQPQHF.